A selection of T cell receptor beta chains follows, all from one sample in a study of blood T cell repertoires in COVID-19. Clones were read by immunoSEQ multiplex PCR, and TCRdb kept only the in-frame ones, dropping some. The repertoire holds about 190,000 clones, about 86% seen once, with approximately 2.9% in the top ten. Input material: peripheral blood. Source of these receptors: a woman in her thirties with active or convalescent COVID-19. The CDR3 runs from the conserved cysteine through the conserved F or W. The D gene is left open where the match is weak. Clone size is stated in some rows and not others, as once, few, many or a class when expanded.

CDR3 length: 16; J gene: TRBJ1-5; clone size: -; D gene: -; V gene: TRBV6-6; CDR3 protein: CASSSGEGGRIQPQHF; CDR3 DNA: TGTGCCAGCAGTTCTGGTGAGGGGGGGCGAATTCAGCCCCAGCATTTT
CDR3 length: 16; J gene: TRBJ1-1; clone size: -; D gene: -; V gene: TRBV6-5; CDR3 protein: CASSYSLRAVYTEAFF; CDR3 DNA: TGTGCCAGCAGTTACTCTCTGAGGGCGGTTTACACTGAAGCTTTCTTT
CDR3 length: 14; J gene: TRBJ1-4; clone size: -; D gene: TRBD1; V gene: TRBV7-9; CDR3 protein: CASSFPDRDEKLFF; CDR3 DNA: TGTGCCAGCAGCTTCCCGGACAGGGATGAAAAACTGTTTTTT
CDR3 length: 13; J gene: TRBJ1-6; clone size: -; D gene: -; V gene: TRBV12-3/TRBV12-4; CDR3 protein: CASSPRRDSPLHF; CDR3 DNA: TGTGCCAGCAGTCCGAGGAGAGATTCACCCCTCCACTTT
CDR3 length: 15; J gene: TRBJ2-3; clone size: -; D gene: TRBD2; V gene: TRBV5-1; CDR3 protein: CASRGTSGLTDTQYF; CDR3 DNA: TGCGCCAGCAGAGGGACTAGCGGGCTCACAGATACGCAGTATTTT
CDR3 length: 16; J gene: TRBJ2-5; clone size: -; D gene: TRBD1; V gene: TRBV24-1; CDR3 protein: CATSGTSQGAGETQYF; CDR3 DNA: TGTGCCACCAGTGGTACTTCTCAGGGGGCTGGGGAGACCCAGTACTTC
CDR3 length: 15; J gene: TRBJ1-5; clone size: -; D gene: -; V gene: TRBV7-8; CDR3 protein: CASSLGAGGNQPQHF; CDR3 DNA: TGTGCCAGCAGCCTAGGAGCAGGGGGCAATCAGCCCCAGCATTTT
CDR3 length: 12; J gene: TRBJ1-5; clone size: -; D gene: -; V gene: TRBV2; CDR3 protein: CASSDPNQPQHF; CDR3 DNA: TGTGCCAGCAGTGACCCAAATCAGCCCCAGCATTTT
CDR3 length: 16; J gene: TRBJ2-2; clone size: few; D gene: TRBD2; V gene: TRBV7-9; CDR3 protein: CASSLGTAGDTGELFF; CDR3 DNA: TGTGCCAGCAGCTTAGGTACAGCGGGAGACACCGGGGAGCTGTTTTTT
CDR3 length: 15; J gene: TRBJ1-5; clone size: -; D gene: TRBD1; V gene: TRBV6-5; CDR3 protein: CASRWDRGVDQPQHF; CDR3 DNA: TGTGCCAGCAGATGGGACAGGGGCGTGGATCAGCCCCAGCATTTT
CDR3 length: 17; J gene: TRBJ1-4; clone size: -; D gene: TRBD1; V gene: TRBV19; CDR3 protein: CASSIDSHRGRGEKLFF; CDR3 DNA: TGTGCCAGTAGTATAGACTCCCACAGGGGGCGCGGAGAAAAACTGTTTTTT
CDR3 length: 14; J gene: TRBJ2-3; clone size: -; D gene: TRBD1; V gene: TRBV3-1/TRBV3-2; CDR3 protein: CASSQEQGIDTQYF; CDR3 DNA: TGTGCCAGCAGCCAAGAACAGGGGATAGATACGCAGTATTTT
CDR3 length: 14; J gene: TRBJ1-1; clone size: -; D gene: -; V gene: TRBV2; CDR3 protein: CASSAGVGNTEAFF; CDR3 DNA: TGTGCCAGCAGTGCAGGGGTCGGGAACACTGAAGCTTTCTTT
CDR3 length: 15; J gene: TRBJ2-2; clone size: once; D gene: -; V gene: TRBV6-6; CDR3 protein: CASATGFGNTGELFF; CDR3 DNA: TGTGCCAGCGCCACGGGATTTGGGAACACCGGGGAGCTGTTTTTT
CDR3 length: 16; J gene: TRBJ1-6; clone size: few; D gene: -; V gene: TRBV4-1; CDR3 protein: CASSQDWRQYNSPLHF; CDR3 DNA: TGCGCCAGCAGCCAAGATTGGAGACAGTATAATTCACCCCTCCACTTT
CDR3 length: 16; J gene: TRBJ2-3; clone size: -; D gene: TRBD2; V gene: TRBV19; CDR3 protein: CASTSRSGGRTDTQYF; CDR3 DNA: TGTGCCAGTACCTCTCGGAGCGGCGGGAGGACAGATACGCAGTATTTT
CDR3 length: 14; J gene: TRBJ1-2; clone size: -; D gene: -; V gene: TRBV19; CDR3 protein: CASRSAGNNYGYTF; CDR3 DNA: TGTGCCAGTCGCTCAGCCGGGAATAACTATGGCTACACCTTC
CDR3 length: 13; J gene: TRBJ1-1; clone size: few; D gene: -; V gene: TRBV12-3/TRBV12-4; CDR3 protein: CASSFAGRTEAFF; CDR3 DNA: TGTGCCAGCAGTTTCGCGGGGCGCACTGAAGCTTTCTTT
CDR3 length: 15; J gene: TRBJ2-3; clone size: -; D gene: -; V gene: TRBV7-2; CDR3 protein: CASSLAPSVADTQYF; CDR3 DNA: TGTGCCAGCAGCTTAGCGCCTAGCGTGGCAGATACGCAGTATTTT
CDR3 length: 14; J gene: TRBJ1-2; clone size: -; D gene: TRBD1; V gene: TRBV25-1; CDR3 protein: CASSVMGQVGGYTF; CDR3 DNA: TGTGCCAGCAGTGTCATGGGACAGGTTGGTGGCTACACCTTC
CDR3 length: 17; J gene: TRBJ2-3; clone size: -; D gene: TRBD2; V gene: TRBV30; CDR3 protein: CAWSVLRTSGGADTQYF; CDR3 DNA: TGTGCCTGGAGTGTACTCCGGACTAGCGGGGGGGCAGATACGCAGTATTTT
CDR3 length: 14; J gene: TRBJ1-1; clone size: once; D gene: -; V gene: TRBV30; CDR3 protein: CAWSPTQGWTEAFF; CDR3 DNA: TGTGCCTGGAGTCCGACACAGGGATGGACTGAAGCTTTCTTT
CDR3 length: 14; J gene: TRBJ1-5; clone size: -; D gene: -; V gene: TRBV6-5; CDR3 protein: CASSSGGGYQPQHF; CDR3 DNA: TGTGCCAGCAGCTCAGGTGGGGGCTATCAGCCCCAGCATTTT